The source of this T cell receptor beta chain is a study of cytomegalovirus exposure and HLA in healthy donors. Study outcomes and limitations: Most TCR beta V segments were productive about 87% or about 30% of the time in an earlier analysis. The authors confirmed in vitro that a few CMV-associated chains were specific for CMV antigens.

In regard to this clone: Its cognate antigen is unknown.

The PCR contained 60 Vbeta and 13 Jbeta primers. Profiling relied on immunoSEQ multiplex PCR, and the TCRdb table lists in-frame clones only, not all of them. The table shows under 150,000 clones, with roughly four fifths occurring only once. The sequenced sample consisted of PBMCs. This sequence originates from a man aged 40-49 years in good health and CMV-seropositive.

Here the CDR3 reads CASSSPAQGGIEQYF. The CDR3 DNA sequence: TGTGCCAGCAGCTCTCCTGCGCAGGGGGGAATCGAGCAGTACTTC. The chain links TRBV7-2 to TRBJ2-7, with a tentative D call TRBD1 (7 bases). The germline CDR1 and CDR2 sequences are SGHTA and FQGNSA. The length of the CDR3 is 15 residues. Trimming left V 4 bases short and J 6 bases short, with 19 bases between.